A selection of T cell receptor beta chains follows, all from one sample in a study of blood T cell repertoires in COVID-19. Method: immunoSEQ multiplex PCR; TCRdb's copy keeps in-frame clones and lacks some. The profile shows more than 200,000 clones, about 85% of them singletons. The sequenced sample consisted of peripheral blood. All receptors come from a woman over 75 with COVID-19, enrolled during active disease. CDR3s include the opening cysteine and the closing phenylalanine or tryptophan. D genes are given only for firm matches. Clone size is given for some rows only: seen once, a few or many times, or a class if the clone is expanded.

v_call: TRBV7-2; cdr3_length: 16; j_call: TRBJ2-7; d_call: .; clone_size: .; cdr3_aa: CASSYRTALLGSEQYF; cdr3_nt: TGTGCCAGCAGCTACCGGACAGCACTCTTGGGGAGCGAGCAGTACTTC
v_call: TRBV7-2; cdr3_length: 14; j_call: TRBJ2-1; d_call: TRBD2; clone_size: .; cdr3_aa: CASRGRGGLDEQFF; cdr3_nt: TGTGCCAGCCGTGGGCGGGGGGGCTTGGATGAGCAGTTCTTC
v_call: TRBV7-2; cdr3_length: 14; j_call: TRBJ1-1; d_call: .; clone_size: .; cdr3_aa: CASSPGQMNTEAFF; cdr3_nt: TGTGCCAGCAGCCCGGGACAAATGAACACTGAAGCTTTCTTT
v_call: TRBV6-5; cdr3_length: 15; j_call: TRBJ1-2; d_call: TRBD1; clone_size: .; cdr3_aa: CASRGDRAPNYGYTF; cdr3_nt: TGTGCCAGCAGGGGGGACAGGGCACCTAACTATGGCTACACCTTC
v_call: TRBV5-1; cdr3_length: 16; j_call: TRBJ1-4; d_call: .; clone_size: .; cdr3_aa: CASSSDSPATNEKLFF; cdr3_nt: TGCGCCAGCAGCTCTGACAGCCCTGCAACTAATGAAAAACTGTTTTTT
v_call: TRBV18; cdr3_length: 13; j_call: TRBJ1-1; d_call: .; clone_size: .; cdr3_aa: CASSPSRDSEAFF; cdr3_nt: TGTGCCAGCTCACCATCACGGGATTCTGAAGCTTTCTTT
v_call: TRBV5-4; cdr3_length: 18; j_call: TRBJ2-5; d_call: TRBD2; clone_size: .; cdr3_aa: CASSLEGTSGGTLETQYF; cdr3_nt: TGTGCCAGCAGCTTGGAAGGGACTAGCGGGGGGACCCTAGAGACCCAGTACTTC
v_call: TRBV7-9; cdr3_length: 14; j_call: TRBJ1-3; d_call: TRBD1; clone_size: .; cdr3_aa: CASSPRQGGNTIYF; cdr3_nt: TGTGCCAGCAGCCCCCGACAGGGTGGAAACACCATATATTTT
v_call: TRBV19; cdr3_length: 13; j_call: TRBJ2-4; d_call: .; clone_size: once; cdr3_aa: CASSKTDPGIQYF; cdr3_nt: TGTGCCAGTAGTAAGACAGATCCCGGCATTCAGTACTTC
v_call: TRBV5-8; cdr3_length: 12; j_call: TRBJ2-5; d_call: .; clone_size: .; cdr3_aa: CASRQYQETQYF; cdr3_nt: TGTGCCAGCAGACAGTACCAAGAGACCCAGTACTTC
v_call: TRBV10-3; cdr3_length: 16; j_call: TRBJ2-7; d_call: TRBD1; clone_size: .; cdr3_aa: CAISEPSGGTGVEQYF; cdr3_nt: TGTGCCATCAGTGAGCCTTCAGGAGGGACAGGGGTCGAGCAGTACTTC
v_call: TRBV5-1; cdr3_length: 13; j_call: TRBJ2-2; d_call: .; clone_size: once; cdr3_aa: CASSNGNTGELFF; cdr3_nt: TGCGCCAGCAGTAACGGGAACACCGGGGAGCTGTTTTTT
v_call: TRBV2; cdr3_length: 16; j_call: TRBJ2-1; d_call: TRBD2; clone_size: .; cdr3_aa: CASSESASGGVNEQFF; cdr3_nt: TGTGCCAGCAGTGAATCGGCTAGCGGGGGCGTAAATGAGCAGTTCTTC
v_call: TRBV15; cdr3_length: 15; j_call: TRBJ1-4; d_call: .; clone_size: .; cdr3_aa: CATSRDRATNEKLFF; cdr3_nt: TGTGCCACCAGCAGAGATAGAGCAACTAATGAAAAACTGTTTTTT
v_call: TRBV10-3; cdr3_length: 14; j_call: TRBJ1-2; d_call: .; clone_size: .; cdr3_aa: CAISEAGDYYGYTF; cdr3_nt: TGTGCCATCAGCGAGGCCGGGGACTACTATGGCTACACCTTC
v_call: TRBV5-1; cdr3_length: 14; j_call: TRBJ1-4; d_call: .; clone_size: .; cdr3_aa: CASSLGGLGEKLFF; cdr3_nt: TGCGCCAGCAGCCTCGGAGGGTTAGGGGAAAAACTGTTTTTT
v_call: TRBV9; cdr3_length: 13; j_call: TRBJ2-3; d_call: TRBD2; clone_size: .; cdr3_aa: CASTRGGTDTQYF; cdr3_nt: TGTGCCAGCACCCGGGGGGGCACAGATACGCAGTATTTT